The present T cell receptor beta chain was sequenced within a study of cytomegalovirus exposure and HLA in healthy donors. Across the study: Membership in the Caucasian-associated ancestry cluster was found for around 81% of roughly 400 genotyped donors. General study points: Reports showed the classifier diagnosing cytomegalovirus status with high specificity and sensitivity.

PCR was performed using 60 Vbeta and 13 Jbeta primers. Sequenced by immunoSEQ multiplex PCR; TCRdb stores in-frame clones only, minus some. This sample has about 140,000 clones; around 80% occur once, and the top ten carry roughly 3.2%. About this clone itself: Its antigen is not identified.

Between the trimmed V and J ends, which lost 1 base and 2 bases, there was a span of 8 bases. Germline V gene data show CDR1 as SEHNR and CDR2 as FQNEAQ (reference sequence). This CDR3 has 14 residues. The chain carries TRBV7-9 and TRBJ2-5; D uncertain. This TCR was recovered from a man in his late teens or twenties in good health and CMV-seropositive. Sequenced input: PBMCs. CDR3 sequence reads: CASSLGLAQETQYF. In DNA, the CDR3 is TGTGCCAGCAGCTTAGGACTTGCTCAAGAGACCCAGTACTTC.